Each of the 17 T cell receptor beta chains below was sequenced from the same sample in a study of neurological immune-mediated disorders. From the 5' RACE reads, TCRdb called clonotypes with MiXCR, one entry per CDR3 protein. The top ten hold 2.4% of the sample, which has about 40,000 distinct CDR3 sequences, around 2.5% seen once. Sequenced material: PBMCs. These receptors originate from a middle-aged man with multiple sclerosis.

This clonotype appeared many times. The chain recombines TRBV5-8 with TRBJ2-4, with D possibly TRBD2 on 5 matching bases. The ends were cut back, 4 bases at V and 7 bases at J, with 18 bases in the middle. CDR1 and CDR2 from the germline V gene are SGHTS and YDEGEE. CDR3 size: 15 residues. CDR3 sequence reads: CASSQTPSTGNIQYF. DNA for the CDR3: TGTGCCAGCAGCCAGACACCCTCAACGGGGAACATTCAGTACTTC. Full variable domain (outside the CDR3, taken from reference TRBV5-8 and TRBJ2-4): EAGVTQSPTHLIKTRGQQATLRCSPISGHTSVYWYQQALGLGLQFLLWYDEGEERNRGNFPPRFSGRQFPNYSSELNVNALELEDSALYLCASSQTPSTGNIQYFGAGTRLSVL.

This clonotype was recorded many times. The chain is built from TRBV18 and TRBJ2-5; either TRBD1 or TRBD2 may fit D (6 bases each). The length of the CDR3 is 15 residues. The germline V gene has CDR1 KGHSH and CDR2 LQKENI. Trimming took off 2 bases at V and 5 bases at J, with 15 bases between the two ends. The DNA for the CDR3 is TGTGCCAGCTCACCATCCCCGGGGGCTGGGGAGACCCAGTACTTC. This encodes CASSPSPGAGETQYF.

This clonotype was observed a handful of times. The chain links TRBV2 to TRBJ1-5; unclear D gene. Between the trimmed V and J ends, which lost 7 bases and 8 bases, there was a span of 18 bases. This CDR3 is 14 amino acids long. Germline values: CDR1 SNHLY, CDR2 FYNNEI. CDR3 protein: CASTLIRSPEPQHF. In DNA form, the CDR3 reads TGTGCCAGCACCCTAATTAGATCCCCGGAGCCCCAGCATTTT.

This clonotype was seen many times. The rearrangement joins TRBV7-9 to TRBJ2-7; perhaps TRBD2 as D (6 bases). There are 14 residues in the CDR3. In germline, CDR1 is SEHNR, CDR2 FQNEAQ (reference sequence). V was clipped by 2 bases and J by 6 bases, with 14 bases between them. CDR3 residues: CASSLLSEGSEQYF. In DNA, the CDR3 is TGTGCCAGCAGCTTACTCTCGGAGGGATCCGAGCAGTACTTC. Filled out from reference TRBV7-9 and TRBJ2-7, the complete variable domain reads DTGVSQNPRHKITKRGQNVTFRCDPISEHNRLYWYRQTLGQGPEFLTYFQNEAQLEKSRLLSDRFSAERPKGSFSTLEIQRTEQGDSAMYLCASSLLSEGSEQYFGPGTRLTVT.

This clonotype was found many times. The chain employs TRBV12-3 or TRBV12-4 and TRBJ2-1; 8 nucleotides align to TRBD1. The CDR3 sequence is 17 residues long. V shed 4 bases and J 0 bases; nucleotides not matched to a gene: 8. CDR3 amino acids: CASSSAPTGGSYNEQFF. The DNA for the CDR3 is TGTGCCAGCAGTTCGGCCCCTACAGGGGGCTCCTACAATGAGCAGTTCTTC.

This clonotype was recorded at least ten times. J is TRBJ1-2 and V is TRBV10-3; TRBD1 might be the D (6 bases). V dropped 5 bases and J dropped 8 bases, with 15 bases sitting between them. Germline lookup yields CDR1 ENHRY and CDR2 SYGVKD. This CDR3 has 13 amino acids. The CDR3 loop reads CAISPQGIEGYTF. In nucleotides, the CDR3 is TGTGCCATCAGTCCACAGGGAATTGAGGGCTACACCTTC.

This clonotype was counted ten times or more. V is TRBV21-1 and J is TRBJ1-4; the table names TRBD1, a call not compared with the DNA. TRBV21-1 is tagged as a pseudogene. The length of the CDR3 is 14 residues. The DNA of the CDR3 is TGTGCCAGCAGCCTTAGGGGGCGTAATGAAAAACTGTTTTTT. This sequence encodes CASSLRGRNEKLFF.

This clonotype was seen repeatedly, ten times or more. CDR3 loop: CASRLANRNTEAFF. As DNA, the CDR3 is TGTGCCAGCAGACTAGCCAACAGGAACACTGAAGCTTTCTTT. V usage is TRBV5-5 and J usage is TRBJ1-1; D ambiguous. Between the trimmed V and J ends, which lost 5 bases and 1 base, there was a span of 12 bases. The CDR3 spans 14 residues. Germline V gene sequence: CDR1 SGHKS, CDR2 YYEKEE (reference sequence).

This clonotype was recorded at least ten times. V usage is TRBV7-2 and J usage is TRBJ1-2; D possibly corresponds to TRBD1 (6 bases). V dropped 5 bases and J dropped 5 bases, with 12 bases sitting between them. Germline V CDR1 and CDR2: SGHTA, FQGNSA. This CDR3 spans 13 amino acids. The CDR3 bases are TGTGCCAGCAGCCCGGACAGAGAATATGGCTACACCTTC. Translated: CASSPDREYGYTF. The full variable domain, its missing parts supplied by reference TRBV7-2 and TRBJ1-2, is GAGVSQSPSNKVTEKGKDVELRCDPISGHTALYWYRQSLGQGLEFLIYFQGNSAPDKSGLPSDRFSAERTGGSVSTLTIQRTQQEDSAVYLCASSPDREYGYTFGSGTRLTVV.

This clonotype was found many times. The chain couples TRBV5-8 to TRBJ1-5, with D maybe TRBD1 (5 bases). The V gene lost 0 bases and the J gene lost 0 bases, with 7 bases spanning the gap. Germline V CDR1 and CDR2: SGHTS, YDEGEE. The CDR3 length is 15 residues. CDR3 coding DNA: TGTGCCAGCAGCTTGGTGACAGATAGCAATCAGCCCCAGCATTTT. This encodes CASSLVTDSNQPQHF.

This clonotype was counted many times. The chain links TRBV9 to TRBJ2-6, with D perhaps matching TRBD1 or TRBD2 (6 bases each). V was clipped by 4 bases and J by 2 bases, with 13 bases between them. Germline CDR1 reads SGDLS; CDR2 reads YYNGEE. The CDR3 contains 16 residues. CDR3 sequence: CASSPRGQAGANVLTF. The CDR3 nucleotides read TGTGCCAGCAGCCCCCGGGGGCAGGCTGGGGCCAACGTCCTGACTTTC.

In this sample, this clonotype turned up many times. This chain links TRBV7-9 with TRBJ1-1; no reliable D call. Trimming took 2 bases from V and 1 from J, leaving 5 bases between them. Per the germline V gene, CDR1 is SEHNR and CDR2 is FQNEAQ (reference sequence). The CDR3 runs to 13 residues. CDR3 nucleotide sequence: TGTGCCAGCAGCTTATCGGGGAACACTGAAGCTTTCTTT. Translation: CASSLSGNTEAFF.

This clonotype was detected ten times or more. This rearrangement joins TRBV4-1 to TRBJ2-1; D gene unclear. The ends were cut back, 4 bases at V and 8 bases at J, with 12 bases in the middle. The CDR3 length is 13 residues. CDR1 and CDR2 (germline): MGHRA, YSYEKL. DNA for the CDR3: TGCGCCAGCAGCCCCCTTGGCGCCGATGAGCAGTTCTTC. Amino acids: CASSPLGADEQFF.

This clonotype was seen at least ten times. The V call is TRBV20-1, the J call TRBJ2-1, with TRBD1 matching over 8 bases. The J segment lost 7 bases and the V segment lost 8 bases, leaving 10 bases of the junction unmatched. The CDR3 runs to 13 residues. The V gene's germline CDR1 is DFQATT and CDR2 SNEGSKA (reference sequence). The CDR3 spells CSPLGQGANEQFF. In nucleotides, the CDR3 is TGCAGTCCTTTGGGGCAGGGGGCAAATGAGCAGTTCTTC.

This clonotype was observed many times. This chain links TRBV7-9 with TRBJ2-5, with D perhaps TRBD2 (6 bases). In germline, CDR1 is SEHNR, CDR2 FQNEAQ (reference sequence). The CDR3 sequence is 14 residues long. V lost 5 bases to trimming and J lost 1 base, with 11 bases between them. As DNA, the CDR3 is TGTGCCAGCAGCGCGGGGTCGCCCCAAGAGACCCAGTACTTC. Its protein is CASSAGSPQETQYF.

This clonotype was seen many times. The V call is TRBV6-5, the J call TRBJ2-5; TRBD1 matches at 10 bases. The CDR3 covers 14 residues. Trimming cost V 4 bases and J 6 bases; bases outside gene matches: 5. CDR1 is MNHEY and CDR2 is SVGAGI in the germline V gene. The CDR3 sequence: CASSSTGGSKTQYF. CDR3 in DNA: TGTGCCAGCAGTTCGACAGGGGGCTCGAAGACCCAGTACTTC.

This clonotype was detected many times. The chain uses TRBV7-2 and TRBJ2-5; possibly TRBD2 for D (6 bases). CDR3 length: 17 amino acids. V dropped 1 base and J dropped 1 base, with 16 bases sitting between them. CDR1 is SGHTA and CDR2 is FQGNSA in the germline V gene. The CDR3 sequence is CASSLDGSGVFQETQYF. In DNA form, the CDR3 reads TGTGCCAGCAGCTTAGACGGATCGGGGGTCTTCCAAGAGACCCAGTACTTC.